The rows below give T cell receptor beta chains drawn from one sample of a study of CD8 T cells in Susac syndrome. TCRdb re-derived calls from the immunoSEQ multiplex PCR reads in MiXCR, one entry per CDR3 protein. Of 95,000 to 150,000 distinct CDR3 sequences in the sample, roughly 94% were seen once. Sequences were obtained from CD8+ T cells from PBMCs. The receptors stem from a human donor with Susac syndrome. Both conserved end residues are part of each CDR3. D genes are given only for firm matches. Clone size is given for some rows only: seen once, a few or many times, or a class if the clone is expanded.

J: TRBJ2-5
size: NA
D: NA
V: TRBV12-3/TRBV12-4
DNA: TGTGCCAGCAGTTACAGCCAAGAGACCCAGTACTTC
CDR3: CASSYSQETQYF

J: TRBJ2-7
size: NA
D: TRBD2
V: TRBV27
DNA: TGTGCCAGCAGTTTAACGGGGGGGCATAACGAGCAGTACTTC
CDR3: CASSLTGGHNEQYF

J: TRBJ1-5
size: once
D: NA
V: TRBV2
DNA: TGTGCCAGCAGCAGTCTAAGGGACATTCGTGACAATCAGCCCCAGCATTTT
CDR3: CASSSLRDIRDNQPQHF

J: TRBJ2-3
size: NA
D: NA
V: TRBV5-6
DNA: TGTGCCAGCAGCTTGACCCCTCGGGCTCCGGGTACGCAGTATTTT
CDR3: CASSLTPRAPGTQYF

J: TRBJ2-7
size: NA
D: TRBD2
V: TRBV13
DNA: TGTGCCAGCAGCTTAGGCCGGGAGGGACCCGAGCAGTACTTC
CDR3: CASSLGREGPEQYF

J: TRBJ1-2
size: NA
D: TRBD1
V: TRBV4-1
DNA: TGCGCCAGCTCCGGGACAGGGGGCCTTGATGGCTACACCTTC
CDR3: CASSGTGGLDGYTF

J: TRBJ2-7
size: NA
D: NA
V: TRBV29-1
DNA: TGCAGCGTTGAAGGTGGCACGGAGGGGTACGAGCAGTACTTC
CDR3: CSVEGGTEGYEQYF

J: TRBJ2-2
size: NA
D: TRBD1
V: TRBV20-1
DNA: TGCAGTGCTCTCCGCGACAGGGTTAACACCGGGGAGCTGTTTTTT
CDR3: CSALRDRVNTGELFF

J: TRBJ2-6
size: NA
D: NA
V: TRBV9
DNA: TGTGCCAGCAGTATGTGGGGGGCCAACGTCCTGATTTTC
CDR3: CASSMWGANVLIF

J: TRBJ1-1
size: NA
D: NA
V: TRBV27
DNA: TGTGCCAGCAGTGCAGGGGTGGGAGCTTTCTTT
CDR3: CASSAGVGAFF

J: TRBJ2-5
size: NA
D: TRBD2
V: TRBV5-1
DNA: TGCGCCAGCCTAGCGGGGGCAGAGACCCAGTACTTC
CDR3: CASLAGAETQYF

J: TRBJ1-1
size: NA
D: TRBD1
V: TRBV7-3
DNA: TGTGCCAGCAGCTTAAGGGGACAGAGTGAAGCTTTCTTT
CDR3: CASSLRGQSEAFF

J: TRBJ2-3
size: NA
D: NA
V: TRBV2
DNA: TGTGCCAGCAGTGAAGCGCTCGAGGGAATGAGGGATACGCAGTATTTT
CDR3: CASSEALEGMRDTQYF

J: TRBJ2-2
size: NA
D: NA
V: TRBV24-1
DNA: TGTGCCACCAGTGATTTACCCGGGGAGCTGTTTTTT
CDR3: CATSDLPGELFF

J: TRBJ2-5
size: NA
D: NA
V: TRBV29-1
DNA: TGCAGCGTTGTGTCGGCGGTGCTCCAAGAGACCCAGTACTTC
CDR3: CSVVSAVLQETQYF

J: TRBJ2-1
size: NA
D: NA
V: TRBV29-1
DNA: TGCAGCGTTGACTCCGGGGCCTCCTACAATGAGCAGTTCTTC
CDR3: CSVDSGASYNEQFF

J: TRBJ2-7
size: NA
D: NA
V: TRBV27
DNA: TGTGCCAGTGGGATGGCCGGAGCCTACGAGCAGTACTTC
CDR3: CASGMAGAYEQYF

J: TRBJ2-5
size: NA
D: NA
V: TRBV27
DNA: TGTGCCAGCAGTCCTGCCGGGCCGCCGGAGACCCAGTACTTC
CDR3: CASSPAGPPETQYF

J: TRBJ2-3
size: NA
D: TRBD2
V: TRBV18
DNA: TGTGCCAGCCCTGATCCGGGACTAGGCACAGATACGCAGTATTTT
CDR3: CASPDPGLGTDTQYF

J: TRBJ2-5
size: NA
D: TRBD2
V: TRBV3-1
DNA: TGTGCCAGCAGCCAATTGACTAGCGGGGGGGCCCAGTACTTC
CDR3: CASSQLTSGGAQYF

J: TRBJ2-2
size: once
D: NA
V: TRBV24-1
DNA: TGTGCCACCAGTCAGGGGCCGGCCCCGAACACCGGGGAGCTGTTTTTT
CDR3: CATSQGPAPNTGELFF

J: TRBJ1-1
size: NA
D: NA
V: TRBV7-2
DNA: TGTGCCAGCAGCCCCGTGGGAGGGAGGACTGAAGCTTTCTTT
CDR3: CASSPVGGRTEAFF

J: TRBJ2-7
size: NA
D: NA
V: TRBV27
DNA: TGTGCCAGCAGTTTCCTGGTTTCGCCCTACGAGCAGTACTTC
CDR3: CASSFLVSPYEQYF

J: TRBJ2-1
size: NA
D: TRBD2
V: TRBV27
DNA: TGTGCCAGCAGTTATCCCTCCGGGGCGAGCGGGGGTATAAGCTCCTACAATGAGCAGTTCTTC
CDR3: CASSYPSGASGGISSYNEQFF

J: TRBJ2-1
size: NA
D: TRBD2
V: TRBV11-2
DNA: TGTGCCAGCAGGACCCTGGAGCGGGGGCCGGGGGATGAGCAGTTCTTC
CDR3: CASRTLERGPGDEQFF

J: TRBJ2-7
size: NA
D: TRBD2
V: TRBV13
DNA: TGTGCCAGCAGCCCGAAAGGACTAGCGGGGTTCCACGAGCAGTACTTC
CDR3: CASSPKGLAGFHEQYF

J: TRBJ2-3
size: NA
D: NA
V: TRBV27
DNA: TGTGCCAGCGGCGGGCATACGCAGTATTTT
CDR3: CASGGHTQYF

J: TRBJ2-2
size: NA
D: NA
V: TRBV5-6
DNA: TGTGCCAGCAGCTATGGGCCCGGGGCTGGGGAGCTGTTTTTT
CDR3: CASSYGPGAGELFF

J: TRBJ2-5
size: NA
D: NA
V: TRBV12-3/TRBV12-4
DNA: TGTGCCAGCAGTCGGACGGGACTTGAAGAGACCCAGTACTTC
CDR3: CASSRTGLEETQYF